This TCR beta chain was found in a study of blood T cells in healthy people across ages. This clonotype appeared once. Its target is not known. This CDR3 is built from 15 residues. Germline trimming cut 6 bases from V and 7 bases from J; bases unmatched to any gene: 10. Each sample provided at least 5.5 micrograms of extracted total RNA. Study results and caveats: With unsorted PBMCs, a conclusive comparison of naive versus antigen-experienced cells was not possible.

A second about 7 to 11 cycle PCR used barcoded and J-beta primers. TCRdb used MiXCR to reprocess the 5' RACE reads, holding one entry per CDR3 protein. The table shows around 1,600,000 distinct CDR3 sequences, with 35% to 45% occurring only once. This clonotype was obtained from a woman younger than 35 in good health. The specimen sequenced was blood. The J gene is TRBJ1-4, the V gene TRBV12-3 or TRBV12-4; 8 bases are a match to TRBD1. The chain's CDR3 is CASSQQGDKGEKLFF. The CDR3, as DNA: TGTGCCAGCAGCCAACAGGGGGACAAAGGTGAAAAACTGTTTTTT.